Sequencing of this T cell receptor beta chain was carried out in a study of blood T cell repertoires in COVID-19. On the study more broadly: Nucleic acid was either cDNA or gDNA, and it came from T cells, B-cell-depleted T cells, or PBMCs.

Participants were placed into cohorts based on the clinical history they reported. Trimming shortened V by 1 base and J by 2 bases, and 8 bases separated the two germline ends. The germline CDR1 and CDR2 sequences are SGHVS and FQNEAQ. CDR3 length: 14 amino acids. The sample holds one count of this clone. Some clones are missing from TCRdb's copy, which holds only in-frame ones; the method was immunoSEQ multiplex PCR. This table has about 270,000 clones, 85% to 90% appearing once. The specimen sequenced was PBMCs or T cells enriched from blood (not recorded which). The receptor was derived from a woman aged 18-29 years who had recovered from COVID-19. The chain employs TRBV7-8 and TRBJ1-2, with a weak D call TRBD1 (5 bases). CDR3 DNA sequence: TGTGCCAGCAGCTTAGAAGCAGGGAACTATGGCTACACCTTC. It translates to CASSLEAGNYGYTF.